Included here is one T cell receptor beta chain sequence, with context. The table lists this clone with a few counts. Its antigen remains unidentified. Base qualities were left out, and no much larger clone turns up one base away. TCRbeta CDR3 regions were amplified from genomic DNA using the immunoSEQ Assay, a bias-controlled multiplex PCR. Concerning the study's data processing: The number of nucleated cells in each sample was estimated by amplification of reference gene primers within the assay. Sequence reads were collapsed and filtered to measure the absolute abundance of every unique TCRbeta CDR3 rearrangement. For each sample, productive Simpson clonality was calculated as the square root of Simpson's diversity index across productive rearrangements. As stored in TCRdb, this immuneACCESS dataset retains in-frame rearrangements with V and J assigned. A fraction of the clones does not appear; measured against another copy, unresolved V genes explain less than half of the discrepancy, and the remainder lacks a known reason. V, J and clone size reflect that table, while D and trimming were determined from the DNA. In this sample the table shows approximately 99,000 clones, 75% to 85% of which occur a single time. Of the sample, roughly 20% falls within the top ten clones.

This record belongs to a study of blood T cell repertoires in COVID-19 (dated by TCRdb to between 2020 and 2021). Context from the whole study: Samples from collaborators originated in the United States, Italy and Spain and spanned both the acute and convalescent phases of COVID-19. The repertoires were released in a freely available public database intended as a resource for research on the immune response to SARS-CoV-2. The sample metadata nearly always contained a de-identified subject ID, COVID-19 status, age in years and sex. Samples were obtained from the ongoing ImmuneRACE study (first 160 participants) and from some 1,200 subjects provided by 6 global collaborators. The material from the prospective study consisted of cDNA or gDNA derived from T cells, B-cell-depleted T cells, or PBMCs. Subjects who had been exposed to COVID-19, were actively infected with it, or had recovered from it provided the deeply sampled blood TCRbeta repertoires that made up the dataset. HLA class I and class II types, where available, came from metadata supplied by the sample provider rather than from assay-based typing.

Results and caveats for the whole study, not just this receptor: The amount of clinical and demographic metadata varied by source and participant and was provided uncurated.

Each collaborating institution followed its own protocols to collect whole blood in K2EDTA tubes. For TCRbeta analysis, collaborators shipped samples as frozen whole blood, isolated PBMCs, or DNA extracted from either of those sample types. The TCR comes from an elderly woman with active or convalescent COVID-19. Sample: peripheral blood.

Read as DNA, the sequence is TGTGCCAGCAGTGAAATCCGGGACACTGAAGCTTTCTTT. Protein translation: CASSEIRDTEAFF. The rearranged chain carries TRBV6-1 and TRBJ1-1; no D gene is confidently identified. V loses 2 bases of germline sequence and J loses 3 bases, and the interval between the two ends is 7 bases. The germline V gene encodes CDR1 MNHNS and CDR2 SASEGT. The CDR3 has 13 amino acids, counting the end cysteine and phenylalanine. Only the CDR3 part of the read is kept: 39 bases, read in frame from the first base.